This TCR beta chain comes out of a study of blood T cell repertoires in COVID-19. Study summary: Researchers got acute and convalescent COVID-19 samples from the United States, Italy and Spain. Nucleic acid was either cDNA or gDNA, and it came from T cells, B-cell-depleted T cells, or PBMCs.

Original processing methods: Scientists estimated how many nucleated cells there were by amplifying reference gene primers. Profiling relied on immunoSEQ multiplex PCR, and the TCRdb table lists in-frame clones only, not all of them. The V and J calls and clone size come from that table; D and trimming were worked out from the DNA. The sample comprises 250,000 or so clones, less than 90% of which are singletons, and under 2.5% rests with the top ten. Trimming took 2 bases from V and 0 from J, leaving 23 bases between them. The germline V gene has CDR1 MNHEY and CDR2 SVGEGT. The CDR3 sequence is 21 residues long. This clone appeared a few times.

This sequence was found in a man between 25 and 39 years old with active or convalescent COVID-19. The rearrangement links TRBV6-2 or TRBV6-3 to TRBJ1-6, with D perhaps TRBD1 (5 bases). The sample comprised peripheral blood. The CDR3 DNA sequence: TGTGCCAGCAGTTACGATACAGGCGGTTTCTGGGCAAGCTCCTATAATTCACCCCTCCACTTT. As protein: CASSYDTGGFWASSYNSPLHF.